This T cell receptor (beta chain) stems from a study of OX40 agonist ivuxolimab in advanced cancers. The assay was immunoSEQ multiplex PCR, and TCRdb's table has in-frame clones only and misses some. This repertoire shows about 64,000 clones, about four fifths found once; its top ten account for approximately 5.2%. The clonotype was recovered from an adult with an advanced solid tumor such as melanoma, head and neck, liver or kidney cancer. This material consisted of CD4+ or CD8+ T cells sorted from blood, taken in a trial of the OX40 agonist ivuxolimab.

In nucleotides, the CDR3 is TGCGCCAGCAGCTTGGAAGGGTTGAGAGAAAAACTGTTTTTT. Amino acids: CASSLEGLREKLFF. The chain is built from TRBV5-1 and TRBJ1-4; D is uncertain. CDR3 length: 14 residues. V lost 0 bases, J lost 8 bases, and 11 bases lay in between. Per the germline V gene, CDR1 is SGHRS and CDR2 is YFSETQ.